Below are 8 T cell receptor beta chains sequenced from a single sample in a study of PD-L1 blockade in urothelial cancer (dated by TCRdb to about 2017). The library was generated by the immunoSEQ multiplex PCR assay. As stored in TCRdb, this immuneACCESS dataset retains in-frame rearrangements with V and J assigned. A fraction of the clones does not appear; measured against another copy, unresolved V genes explain less than half of the discrepancy, and the remainder lacks a known reason. The sample includes approximately 100,000 clones, with around 85% observed a single time. The ten largest make up 2% to 2.5% of the sample. The sample was PBMCs, taken around atezolizumab (anti-PD-L1) treatment. These receptors originate from a man aged 50 to 59 with urothelial cancer.

The chain recombines TRBV6-6 with TRBJ2-2; the match to TRBD2 covers 15 bases. Trimming at V came to 2 bases and at J to 6 bases, leaving 1 base not matched to a gene. In germline, CDR1 is MNHNY, CDR2 SVGAGI (reference sequence). This CDR3 comprises 16 residues. The CDR3 loop reads CASSYGLAGGAGELFF. In DNA, the CDR3 is TGTGCCAGCAGTTACGGACTAGCGGGAGGGGCCGGGGAGCTGTTTTTT.

The J gene is TRBJ2-7, the V gene TRBV7-2; 11 bases line up with TRBD2. V lost 5 bases, J lost 1 base, and 4 bases stayed unmatched. This CDR3 is built from 15 residues. CDR1 SGHTA and CDR2 FQGNSA come from the germline V gene. The CDR3 sequence is CASSLIAGGSYEQYF. The CDR3 bases are TGTGCCAGCAGCCTTATAGCGGGGGGGTCCTACGAGCAGTACTTC.

This rearrangement joins TRBV18 to TRBJ1-5, with 8 nucleotides matching TRBD1. V shed 2 bases and J 0 bases; nucleotides not matched to a gene: 3. CDR3 length: 16 residues. Germline V CDR1 and CDR2: KGHSH, LQKENI. The chain's CDR3 is CASSPGDRLSNQPQHF. The CDR3 nucleotides read TGTGCCAGCTCACCAGGGGACAGGCTTAGCAATCAGCCCCAGCATTTT.

This sequence joins TRBV15 and TRBJ1-1, with 8 bases fitting TRBD1. This CDR3 is built from 15 residues. From germline, CDR1 is LNHNV and CDR2 YYDKDF (reference sequence). The trim removed 4 bases at V and 6 bases at J, leaving 10 bases unmatched. CDR3 amino acids: CATSTRQGKGAEAFF. The DNA for the CDR3 is TGTGCCACCAGCACCAGACAGGGGAAGGGGGCTGAAGCTTTCTTT.

The J gene is TRBJ1-5, the V gene TRBV30; D is ambiguous. The germline V gene has CDR1 GTSNPN and CDR2 SVGIG (reference sequence). Trimming stripped 3 bases from V and 0 bases from J, with 15 bases between. The CDR3 consists of 16 residues. The CDR3 region is CAWSGRGVYSNQPQHF. The CDR3 DNA sequence: TGTGCCTGGAGCGGACGGGGAGTTTATAGCAATCAGCCCCAGCATTTT. Filled out from reference TRBV30 and TRBJ1-5, the complete variable domain reads SQTIHQWPATLVQPVGSPLSLECTVEGTSNPNLYWYRQAAGRGLQLLFYSVGIGQISSEVPQNLSASRPQDRQFILSSKKLLLSDSGFYLCAWSGRGVYSNQPQHFGDGTRLSIL.

The chain employs TRBV13 and TRBJ2-5; the match to TRBD2 covers 11 bases. The V segment lost 5 bases and the J segment 5 bases; nucleotides outside the gene matches: 13. Per germline, CDR1 PRHDT and CDR2 FYEKMQ (reference sequence). This CDR3 region has 17 residues. CDR3 sequence reads: CASSRIGLAGPGETQYF. CDR3 sequence (DNA): TGTGCCAGCAGCCGAATAGGACTAGCGGGTCCCGGGGAGACCCAGTACTTC. Looking up the rest from reference TRBV13 and TRBJ2-5 gives the full variable domain: AAGVIQSPRHLIKEKRETATLKCYPIPRHDTVYWYQQGPGQDPQFLISFYEKMQSDKGSIPDRFSAQQFSDYHSELNMSSLELGDSALYFCASSRIGLAGPGETQYFGPGTRLLVL.

The chain recombines TRBV28 with TRBJ2-7; TRBD2 agrees at 8 bases. Germline loops: CDR1 MDHEN, CDR2 SYDVKM. With 1 base clipped from V and 0 bases from J, the junction kept 8 bases outside the gene matches. The CDR3 contains 17 residues. The CDR3 loop reads CASSLSLGAGDSYEQYF. CDR3 DNA: TGTGCCAGCAGTTTATCGTTAGGAGCGGGGGACTCCTACGAGCAGTACTTC.

In this sample, this clone turned up once. The V gene is TRBV7-9, the J gene TRBJ2-1; TRBD2 is a possible D gene (6 bases). V lost 5 bases and J lost 8, with 22 bases in between. The CDR3 spans 16 residues. Germline V gene sequence: CDR1 SEHNR, CDR2 FQNEAQ (reference sequence). In nucleotides, the CDR3 is TGTGCCAGCAGCCCACCGGGAGTTAAACGACGCGATGAGCAGTTCTTC. As protein: CASSPPGVKRRDEQFF.